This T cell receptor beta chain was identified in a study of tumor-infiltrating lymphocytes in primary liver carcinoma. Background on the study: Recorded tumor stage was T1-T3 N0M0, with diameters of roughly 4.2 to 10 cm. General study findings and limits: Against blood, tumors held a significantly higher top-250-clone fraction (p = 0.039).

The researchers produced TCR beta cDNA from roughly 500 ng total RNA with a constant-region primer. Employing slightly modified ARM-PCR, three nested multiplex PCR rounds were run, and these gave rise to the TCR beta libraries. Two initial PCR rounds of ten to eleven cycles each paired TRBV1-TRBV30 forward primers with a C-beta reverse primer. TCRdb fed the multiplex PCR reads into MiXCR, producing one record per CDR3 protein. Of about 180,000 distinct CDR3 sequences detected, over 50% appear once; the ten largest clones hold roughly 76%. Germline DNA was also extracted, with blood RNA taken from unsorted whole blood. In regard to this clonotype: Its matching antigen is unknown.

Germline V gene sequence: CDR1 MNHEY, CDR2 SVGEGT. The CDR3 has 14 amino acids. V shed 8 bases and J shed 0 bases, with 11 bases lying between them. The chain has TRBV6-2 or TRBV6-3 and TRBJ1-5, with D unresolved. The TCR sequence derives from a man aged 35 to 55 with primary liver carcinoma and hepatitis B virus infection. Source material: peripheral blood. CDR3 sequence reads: CASEELDSNQPQHF. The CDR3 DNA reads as TGTGCCAGCGAGGAGCTTGATAGCAATCAGCCCCAGCATTTT.